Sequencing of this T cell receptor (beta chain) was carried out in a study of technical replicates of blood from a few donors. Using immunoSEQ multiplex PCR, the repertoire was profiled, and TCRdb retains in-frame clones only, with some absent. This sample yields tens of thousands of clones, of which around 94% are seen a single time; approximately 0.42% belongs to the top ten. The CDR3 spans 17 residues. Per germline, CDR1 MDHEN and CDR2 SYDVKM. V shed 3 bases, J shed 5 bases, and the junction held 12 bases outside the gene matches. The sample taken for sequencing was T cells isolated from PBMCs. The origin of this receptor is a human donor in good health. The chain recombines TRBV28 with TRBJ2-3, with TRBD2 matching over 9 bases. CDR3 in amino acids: CASSFLREGLGRDTQYF. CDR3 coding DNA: TGTGCCAGCAGTTTCTTGCGGGAGGGCCTCGGGAGAGATACGCAGTATTTT.